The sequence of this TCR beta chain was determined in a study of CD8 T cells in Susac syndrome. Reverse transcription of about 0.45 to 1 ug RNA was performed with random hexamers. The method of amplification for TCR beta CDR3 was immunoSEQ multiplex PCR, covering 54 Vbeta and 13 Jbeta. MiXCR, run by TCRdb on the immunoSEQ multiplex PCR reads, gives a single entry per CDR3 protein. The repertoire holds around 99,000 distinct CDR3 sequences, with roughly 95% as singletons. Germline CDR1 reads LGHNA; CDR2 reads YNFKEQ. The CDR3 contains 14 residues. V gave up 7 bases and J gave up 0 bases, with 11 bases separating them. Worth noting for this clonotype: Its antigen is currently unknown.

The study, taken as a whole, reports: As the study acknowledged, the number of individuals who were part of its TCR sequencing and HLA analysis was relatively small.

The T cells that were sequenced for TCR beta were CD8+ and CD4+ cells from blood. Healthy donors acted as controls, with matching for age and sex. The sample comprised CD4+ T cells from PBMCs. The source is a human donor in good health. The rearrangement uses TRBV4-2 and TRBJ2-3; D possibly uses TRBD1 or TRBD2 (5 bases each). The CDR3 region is CASNGDLSTDTQYF. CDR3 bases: TGTGCCAGCAACGGGGACCTGAGCACAGATACGCAGTATTTT.